The present entry profiles one T cell receptor (beta chain) with its context. The germline CDR1 and CDR2 sequences are MGHRA and YSYEKL. The CDR3 runs 16 residues. Losses at the gene ends were 1 base for V and 6 bases for J; bases not matched to a gene: 8. The data were taken from a study of blood T cell repertoires in COVID-19. Study information: Donors in the United States, Italy and Spain gave samples during acute or convalescent COVID-19. The analysed material was cDNA or gDNA that came from T cells, B-cell-depleted T cells, or PBMCs.

Source study methods: Cell counts per sample came from amplifying reference gene primers. The protocol was immunoSEQ multiplex PCR, while the TCRdb copy is restricted to in-frame clones and leaves out a portion. That table supplies the V and J calls and clone size; D and trimming were determined from the DNA. The table lists roughly 80,000 clones, about 87% of them singletons, with 7% to 10% in the top ten. This rearrangement joins TRBV4-1 to TRBJ1-2; 10 nucleotides match TRBD1. The material sequenced was peripheral blood. The sequence came from a human donor in a cohort sampled during active COVID-19. The CDR3 spells CASSQGQGAGIDGYTF. CDR3 DNA sequence: TGCGCCAGCAGCCAAGGACAGGGGGCGGGAATAGATGGCTACACCTTC.